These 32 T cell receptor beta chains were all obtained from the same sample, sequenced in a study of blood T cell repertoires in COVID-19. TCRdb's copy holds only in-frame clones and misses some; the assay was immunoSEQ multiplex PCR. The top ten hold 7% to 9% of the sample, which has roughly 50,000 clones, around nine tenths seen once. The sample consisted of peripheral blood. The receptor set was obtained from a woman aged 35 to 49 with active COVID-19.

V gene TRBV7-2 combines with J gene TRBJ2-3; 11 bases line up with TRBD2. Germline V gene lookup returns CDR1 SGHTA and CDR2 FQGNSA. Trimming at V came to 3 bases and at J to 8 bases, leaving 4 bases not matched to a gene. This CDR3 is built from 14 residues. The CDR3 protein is CASSFSGGGGTQYF. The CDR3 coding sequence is TGTGCCAGCAGCTTTAGCGGGGGGGGAGGTACGCAGTATTTT. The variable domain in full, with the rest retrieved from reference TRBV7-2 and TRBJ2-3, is GAGVSQSPSNKVTEKGKDVELRCDPISGHTALYWYRQSLGQGLEFLIYFQGNSAPDKSGLPSDRFSAERTGGSVSTLTIQRTQQEDSAVYLCASSFSGGGGTQYFGPGTRLTVL.

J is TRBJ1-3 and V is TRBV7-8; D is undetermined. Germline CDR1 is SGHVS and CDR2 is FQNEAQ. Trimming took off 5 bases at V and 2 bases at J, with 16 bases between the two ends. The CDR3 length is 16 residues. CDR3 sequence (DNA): TGTGCCAGCAGCGCGCGCCGGTTAGTTCCTGGAAACACCATATATTTT. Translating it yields CASSARRLVPGNTIYF.

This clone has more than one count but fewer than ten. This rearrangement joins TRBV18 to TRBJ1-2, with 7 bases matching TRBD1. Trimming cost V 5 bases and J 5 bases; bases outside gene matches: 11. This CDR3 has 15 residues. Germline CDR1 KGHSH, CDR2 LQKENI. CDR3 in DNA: TGTGCCAGCTCAAATCCGGGACAGCCACGTTATGGCTACACCTTC. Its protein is CASSNPGQPRYGYTF. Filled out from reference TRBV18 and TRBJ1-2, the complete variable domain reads NAGVMQNPRHLVRRRGQEARLRCSPMKGHSHVYWYRQLPEEGLKFMVYLQKENIIDESGMPKERFSAEFPKEGPSILRIQQVVRGDSAAYFCASSNPGQPRYGYTFGSGTRLTVV.

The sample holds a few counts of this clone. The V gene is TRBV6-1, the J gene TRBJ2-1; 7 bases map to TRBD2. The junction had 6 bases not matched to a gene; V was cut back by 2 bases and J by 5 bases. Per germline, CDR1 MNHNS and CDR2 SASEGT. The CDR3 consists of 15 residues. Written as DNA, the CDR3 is TGTGCCAGCAGTGAACTTTGGCGGGGGAACAATGAGCAGTTCTTC. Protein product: CASSELWRGNNEQFF.

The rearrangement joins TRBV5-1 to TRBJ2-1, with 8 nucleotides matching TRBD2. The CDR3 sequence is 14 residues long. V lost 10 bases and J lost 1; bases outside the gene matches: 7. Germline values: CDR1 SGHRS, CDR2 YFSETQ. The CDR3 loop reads CARGGRGSYNEQFF. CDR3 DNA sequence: TGCGCCCGCGGGGGGAGGGGGTCCTACAATGAGCAGTTCTTC.

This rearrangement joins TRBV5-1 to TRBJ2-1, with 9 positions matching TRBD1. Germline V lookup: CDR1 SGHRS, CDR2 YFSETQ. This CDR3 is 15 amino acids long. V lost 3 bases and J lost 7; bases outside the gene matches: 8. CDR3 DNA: TGCGCCAGCAGCTCACCGGGACAGGGAGTTAATGAGCAGTTCTTC. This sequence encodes CASSSPGQGVNEQFF.

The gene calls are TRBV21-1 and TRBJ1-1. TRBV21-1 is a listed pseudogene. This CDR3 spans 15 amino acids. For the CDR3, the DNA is TGTGCCAGCAGCAACCGACGGGGGGACGTACTCAACCCTTTCTTT. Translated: CASSNRRGDVLNPFF.

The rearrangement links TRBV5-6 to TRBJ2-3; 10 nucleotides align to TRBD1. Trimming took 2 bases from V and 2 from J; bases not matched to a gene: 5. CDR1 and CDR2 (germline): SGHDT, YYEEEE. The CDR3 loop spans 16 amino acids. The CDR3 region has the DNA TGTGCCAGCAGCTTACCCGGGACAGGGGACACAGATACGCAGTATTTT. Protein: CASSLPGTGDTDTQYF.

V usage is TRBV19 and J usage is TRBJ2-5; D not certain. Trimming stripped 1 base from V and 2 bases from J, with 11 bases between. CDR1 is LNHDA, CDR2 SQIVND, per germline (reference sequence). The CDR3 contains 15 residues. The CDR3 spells CASSIGAGGQETQYF. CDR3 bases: TGTGCCAGTAGTATAGGGGCCGGTGGACAAGAGACCCAGTACTTC.

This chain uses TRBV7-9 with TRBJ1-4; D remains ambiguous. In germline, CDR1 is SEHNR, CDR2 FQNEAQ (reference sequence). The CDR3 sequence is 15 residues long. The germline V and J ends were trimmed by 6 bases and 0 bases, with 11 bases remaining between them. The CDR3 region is CASRRSVATNEKLFF. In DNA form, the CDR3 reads TGTGCCAGCAGACGAAGCGTAGCAACTAATGAAAAACTGTTTTTT.

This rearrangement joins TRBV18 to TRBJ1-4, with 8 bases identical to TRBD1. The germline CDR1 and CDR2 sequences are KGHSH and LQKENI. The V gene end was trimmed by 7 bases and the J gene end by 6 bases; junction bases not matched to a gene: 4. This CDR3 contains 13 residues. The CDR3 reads CASYQGAYEKLFF. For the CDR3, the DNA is TGTGCCAGCTATCAGGGGGCTTATGAAAAACTGTTTTTT.

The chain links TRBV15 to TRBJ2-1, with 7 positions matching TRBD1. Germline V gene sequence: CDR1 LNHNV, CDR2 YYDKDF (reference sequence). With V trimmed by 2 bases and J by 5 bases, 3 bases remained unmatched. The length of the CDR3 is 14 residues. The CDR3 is CATSRPGQDNEQFF. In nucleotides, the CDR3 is TGTGCCACCAGCAGACCCGGACAGGACAATGAGCAGTTCTTC.

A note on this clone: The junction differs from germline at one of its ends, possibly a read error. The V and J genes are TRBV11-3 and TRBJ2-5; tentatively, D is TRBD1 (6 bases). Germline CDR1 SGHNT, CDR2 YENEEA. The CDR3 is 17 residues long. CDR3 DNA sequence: TGTGCCAGCACCTTAGACTCGGGACACCAGTTGCAAGAGACCCAGTACTTC. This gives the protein CASTLDSGHQLQETQYF.

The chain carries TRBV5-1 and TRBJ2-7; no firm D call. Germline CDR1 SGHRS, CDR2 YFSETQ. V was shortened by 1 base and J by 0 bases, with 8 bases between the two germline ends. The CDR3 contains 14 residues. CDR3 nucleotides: TGCGCCAGCAGCTTGCAGGTGATCTCCTACGAGCAGTACTTC. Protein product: CASSLQVISYEQYF.

CDR3 residues: CASSYGSGGYPGTQYF. The CDR3 nucleotides read TGTGCCAGCAGTTACGGGAGCGGGGGATACCCAGGAACCCAGTACTTC. The gene calls are TRBV6-5 and TRBJ2-5; 8 bases match TRBD2. V dropped 2 bases and J dropped 8; count of bases not matched to a gene: 13. The CDR3 spans 16 residues. Germline CDR1 reads MNHEY; CDR2 reads SVGAGI.

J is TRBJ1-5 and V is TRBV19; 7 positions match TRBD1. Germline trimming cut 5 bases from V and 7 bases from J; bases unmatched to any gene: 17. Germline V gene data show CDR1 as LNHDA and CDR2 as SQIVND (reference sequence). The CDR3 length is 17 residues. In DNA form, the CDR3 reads TGTGCCAGTAGTGTGTCCTTAGGCTGGGCCAGGGGGCAGCCCCAGCATTTT. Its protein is CASSVSLGWARGQPQHF. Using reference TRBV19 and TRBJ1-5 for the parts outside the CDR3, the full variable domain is DGGITQSPKYLFRKEGQNVTLSCEQNLNHDAMYWYRQDPGQGLRLIYYSQIVNDFQKGDIAEGYSVSREKKESFPLTVTSAQKNPTAFYLCASSVSLGWARGQPQHFGDGTRLSIL.

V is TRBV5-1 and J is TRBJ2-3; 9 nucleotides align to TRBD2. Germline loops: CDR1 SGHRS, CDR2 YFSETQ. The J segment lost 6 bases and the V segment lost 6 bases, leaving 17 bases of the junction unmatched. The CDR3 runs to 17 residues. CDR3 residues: CASKKRSSGGSADTQYF. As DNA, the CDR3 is TGCGCCAGCAAAAAGCGGAGTAGCGGGGGCTCCGCCGATACGCAGTATTTT.

CDR3 in amino acids: CASSGGQGGTDTQYF. Here the CDR3 DNA reads TGCGCCAGCAGCGGAGGACAGGGTGGCACAGATACGCAGTATTTT. V and J are TRBV5-1 and TRBJ2-3; 8 bases map to TRBD1. The CDR3 contains 15 residues. The germline gives CDR1 SGHRS, CDR2 YFSETQ. Unmatched junction bases numbered 5, after V lost 4 bases and J lost 1 base.

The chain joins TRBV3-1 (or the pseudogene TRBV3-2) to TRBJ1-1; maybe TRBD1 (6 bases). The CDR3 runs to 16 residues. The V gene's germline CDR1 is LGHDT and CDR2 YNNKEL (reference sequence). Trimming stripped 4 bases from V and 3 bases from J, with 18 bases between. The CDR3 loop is CASSPPHRAGDTEAFF. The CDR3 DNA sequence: TGTGCCAGCAGCCCTCCCCACAGGGCGGGTGACACTGAAGCTTTCTTT.

CDR3 in amino acids: CSVGQGAQDYGYTF. CDR3 sequence (DNA): TGCAGCGTTGGACAGGGGGCGCAGGACTATGGCTACACCTTC. The chain links TRBV29-1 to TRBJ1-2, with 10 positions matching TRBD1. The CDR3 has 14 residues. Germline trimming cut 4 bases from V and 3 bases from J; bases unmatched to any gene: 5. Germline CDR1 is SQVTM and CDR2 is ANQGSEA.

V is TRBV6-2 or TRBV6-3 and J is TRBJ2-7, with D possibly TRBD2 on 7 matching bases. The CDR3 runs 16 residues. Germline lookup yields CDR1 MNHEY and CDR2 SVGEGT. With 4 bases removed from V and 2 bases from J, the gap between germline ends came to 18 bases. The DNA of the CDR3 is TGTGCCAGCAGTTCTACGGTCGGGGGGCGCGCCTACGAGCAGTACTTC. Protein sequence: CASSSTVGGRAYEQYF.

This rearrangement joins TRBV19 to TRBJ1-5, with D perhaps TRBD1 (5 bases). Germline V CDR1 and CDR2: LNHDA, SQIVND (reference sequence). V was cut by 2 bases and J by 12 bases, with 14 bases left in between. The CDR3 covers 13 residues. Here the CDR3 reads CASSILTGGVQHF. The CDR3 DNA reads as TGTGCCAGTAGTATACTTACGGGGGGAGTCCAGCATTTT.

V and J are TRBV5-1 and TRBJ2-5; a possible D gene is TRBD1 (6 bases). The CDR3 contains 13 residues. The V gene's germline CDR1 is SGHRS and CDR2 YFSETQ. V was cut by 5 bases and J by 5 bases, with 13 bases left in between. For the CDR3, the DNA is TGCGCCAGCAGACAGGGTAGGTCCGAGACCCAGTACTTC. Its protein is CASRQGRSETQYF. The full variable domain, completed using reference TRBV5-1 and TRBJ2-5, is KAGVTQTPRYLIKTRGQQVTLSCSPISGHRSVSWYQQTPGQGLQFLFEYFSETQRNKGNFPGRFSGRQFSNSRSEMNVSTLELGDSALYLCASRQGRSETQYFGPGTRLLVL.

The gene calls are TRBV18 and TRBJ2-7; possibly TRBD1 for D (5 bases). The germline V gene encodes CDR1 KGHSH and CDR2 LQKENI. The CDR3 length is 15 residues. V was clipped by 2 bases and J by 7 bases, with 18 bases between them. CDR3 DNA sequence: TGTGCCAGCTCACCAAGCCCGCCAGGGAACGGGGAGCAGTACTTC. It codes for CASSPSPPGNGEQYF.

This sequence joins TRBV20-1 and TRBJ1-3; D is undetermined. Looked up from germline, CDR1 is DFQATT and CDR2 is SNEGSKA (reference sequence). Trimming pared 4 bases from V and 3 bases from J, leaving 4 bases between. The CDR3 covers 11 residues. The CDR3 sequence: CSATNGNTIYF. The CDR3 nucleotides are TGCAGTGCTACAAATGGAAACACCATATATTTT.

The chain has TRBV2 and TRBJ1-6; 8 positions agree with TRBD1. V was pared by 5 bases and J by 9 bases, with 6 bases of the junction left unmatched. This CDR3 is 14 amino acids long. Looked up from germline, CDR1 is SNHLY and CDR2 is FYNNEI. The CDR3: CASSPRDRFSPLHF. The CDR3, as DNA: TGTGCCAGCAGTCCCCGGGACAGGTTTTCACCCCTCCACTTT.

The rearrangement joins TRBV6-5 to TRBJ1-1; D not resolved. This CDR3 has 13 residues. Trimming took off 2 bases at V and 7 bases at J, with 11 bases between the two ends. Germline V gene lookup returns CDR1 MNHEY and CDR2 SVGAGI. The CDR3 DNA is TGTGCCAGCAGTTACCCAGGAGGCGGTGAAGCTTTCTTT. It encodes CASSYPGGGEAFF.

The CDR3 reads CASSRGSSYEQYF. The CDR3 DNA reads TGTGCCAGCAGCAGGGGTTCATCCTACGAGCAGTACTTC. The rearrangement links TRBV3-1 (or the pseudogene TRBV3-2) to TRBJ2-7, with TRBD1 as a possible D gene (5 bases). In germline, CDR1 is LGHDT, CDR2 YNNKEL (reference sequence). V lost 5 bases, J lost 1 base, and 9 bases lay in between. This CDR3 comprises 13 residues.

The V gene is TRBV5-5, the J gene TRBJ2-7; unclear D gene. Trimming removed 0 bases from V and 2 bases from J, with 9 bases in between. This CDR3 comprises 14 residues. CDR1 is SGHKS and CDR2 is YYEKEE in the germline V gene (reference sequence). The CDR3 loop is CASSLGAPTYEQYF. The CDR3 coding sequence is TGTGCCAGCAGCTTGGGGGCACCTACCTACGAGCAGTACTTC.

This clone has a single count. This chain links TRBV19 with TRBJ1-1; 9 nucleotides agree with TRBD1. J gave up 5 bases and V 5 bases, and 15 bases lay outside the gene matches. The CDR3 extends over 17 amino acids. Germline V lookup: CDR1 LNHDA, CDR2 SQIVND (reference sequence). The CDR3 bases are TGTGCCAGTAGTTTCAGACAGGGGGGTACGATAGGAACTGAAGCTTTCTTT. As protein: CASSFRQGGTIGTEAFF.

CDR3 coding DNA: TGTGCCAGCAGTGAATACGGCGCAGGGGGAAACACTGAAGCTTTCTTT. Residues: CASSEYGAGGNTEAFF. The chain carries TRBV6-1 and TRBJ1-1; 7 positions agree with TRBD1. J was trimmed by 2 bases and V by 2 bases; bases with no gene match: 8. Germline CDR1 and CDR2: MNHNS and SASEGT. This CDR3 spans 16 amino acids.

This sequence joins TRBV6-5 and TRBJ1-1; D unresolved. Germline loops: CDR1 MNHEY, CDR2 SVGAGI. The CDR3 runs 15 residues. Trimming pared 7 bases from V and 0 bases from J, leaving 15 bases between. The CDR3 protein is CASITPGRMNTEAFF. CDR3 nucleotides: TGTGCCAGCATCACCCCGGGGAGAATGAACACTGAAGCTTTCTTT.